Listed below are T cell receptor beta chains from one sample, sequenced in a study of blood T cell repertoires in COVID-19. Only in-frame clones appear in the TCRdb table, and some are missing; sequencing was by immunoSEQ multiplex PCR. The repertoire holds around 260,000 clones, with around 82% as singletons. Material: peripheral blood. The receptor source for this set is a human donor with COVID-19, enrolled during active disease. The donor label of this sample is uncertain. The CDR3 runs from the conserved cysteine through the conserved F or W. D genes are given only for firm matches. Expanded clones get a size class; other rows say once, few or many, or leave the size out.

v_gene: TRBV5-8
abundance: .
j_gene: TRBJ2-2
d_gene: TRBD1
CDR3aa: CASSLDRGKNGELFF
CDR3nt: TGTGCCAGCAGCTTGGACAGGGGGAAAAACGGGGAGCTGTTTTTT

v_gene: TRBV7-9
abundance: .
j_gene: TRBJ1-1
d_gene: .
CDR3aa: CASSLPQWNTEAFF
CDR3nt: TGTGCCAGCAGCTTACCGCAGTGGAACACTGAAGCTTTCTTT

v_gene: TRBV9
abundance: .
j_gene: TRBJ1-1
d_gene: TRBD1
CDR3aa: CASSTDRVATEAFF
CDR3nt: TGTGCCAGCAGCACAGACAGGGTGGCCACTGAAGCTTTCTTT

v_gene: TRBV9
abundance: once
j_gene: TRBJ2-2
d_gene: .
CDR3aa: CASSTRLTSSYSGELFF
CDR3nt: TGTGCCAGCAGCACAAGACTGACCTCCAGTTACTCCGGGGAGCTGTTTTTT

v_gene: TRBV7-8
abundance: .
j_gene: TRBJ1-2
d_gene: TRBD1
CDR3aa: CASSADRGFNYGYTF
CDR3nt: TGTGCCAGCAGCGCAGACAGGGGATTTAACTATGGCTACACCTTC

v_gene: TRBV7-3
abundance: once
j_gene: TRBJ1-1
d_gene: TRBD1
CDR3aa: CASSLEGTADTEAFF
CDR3nt: TGTGCCAGCAGCTTAGAAGGGACAGCCGACACTGAAGCTTTCTTT

v_gene: TRBV10-2
abundance: .
j_gene: TRBJ1-1
d_gene: TRBD1
CDR3aa: CASRWTGQNTEAFF
CDR3nt: TGCGCCAGCAGGTGGACAGGGCAAAACACTGAAGCTTTCTTT

v_gene: TRBV18
abundance: .
j_gene: TRBJ1-3
d_gene: .
CDR3aa: CASSPRPGSGNTIYF
CDR3nt: TGTGCCAGCTCACCGCGTCCAGGCTCTGGAAACACCATATATTTT

v_gene: TRBV6-5
abundance: .
j_gene: TRBJ1-5
d_gene: .
CDR3aa: CASRDSKGGNQPQHF
CDR3nt: TGTGCCAGCAGGGACAGCAAGGGTGGCAATCAGCCCCAGCATTTT

v_gene: TRBV28
abundance: few
j_gene: TRBJ2-4
d_gene: .
CDR3aa: CASTQHGVKGAKNIQYF
CDR3nt: TGTGCCAGCACTCAGCACGGGGTGAAGGGAGCCAAAAACATTCAGTACTTC

v_gene: TRBV25-1
abundance: .
j_gene: TRBJ2-7
d_gene: .
CDR3aa: CASSLLAGGEQYF
CDR3nt: TGTGCCAGCAGTTTGCTAGCCGGCGGCGAGCAGTACTTC

v_gene: TRBV28
abundance: .
j_gene: TRBJ2-7
d_gene: TRBD1
CDR3aa: CASSGTGEYRGQYF
CDR3nt: TGTGCCAGCAGCGGGACAGGGGAGTACCGCGGGCAGTACTTC

v_gene: TRBV9
abundance: .
j_gene: TRBJ1-1
d_gene: .
CDR3aa: CASSVGQSSTEAFF
CDR3nt: TGTGCCAGCAGCGTAGGGCAGTCCTCCACTGAAGCTTTCTTT

v_gene: TRBV28
abundance: .
j_gene: TRBJ2-7
d_gene: .
CDR3aa: CASSSHGLLPYEQYF
CDR3nt: TGTGCCAGCAGTTCTCATGGACTTCTCCCTTACGAGCAGTACTTC

v_gene: TRBV14
abundance: .
j_gene: TRBJ2-1
d_gene: .
CDR3aa: CASSLYEGKPDEQFF
CDR3nt: TGTGCCAGCAGCCTTTACGAGGGTAAACCGGATGAGCAGTTCTTC

v_gene: TRBV3-1/TRBV3-2
abundance: .
j_gene: TRBJ2-7
d_gene: TRBD2
CDR3aa: CASSQIFSGSRLREQYF
CDR3nt: TGTGCCAGCAGCCAAATCTTTAGCGGGAGTCGTTTGAGGGAGCAGTACTTC

v_gene: TRBV28
abundance: .
j_gene: TRBJ1-4
d_gene: .
CDR3aa: CASSLRQGSPLATNEKLFF
CDR3nt: TGTGCCAGCAGTTTGAGGCAGGGTAGCCCCTTAGCAACTAATGAAAAACTGTTTTTT

v_gene: TRBV7-2
abundance: .
j_gene: TRBJ2-7
d_gene: .
CDR3aa: CASSLALGGWVDEQYF
CDR3nt: TGTGCCAGCAGCTTAGCCCTGGGCGGGTGGGTAGACGAGCAGTACTTC

v_gene: TRBV11-3
abundance: once
j_gene: TRBJ2-1
d_gene: TRBD1
CDR3aa: CASSRISGGSEQFF
CDR3nt: TGTGCCAGCAGCAGAATTTCAGGGGGCAGTGAGCAGTTCTTC

v_gene: TRBV3-1/TRBV3-2
abundance: .
j_gene: TRBJ1-5
d_gene: .
CDR3aa: CASSQDAGRPNQPQHF
CDR3nt: TGTGCCAGCAGCCAAGATGCGGGACGGCCTAATCAGCCCCAGCATTTT

v_gene: TRBV10-3
abundance: once
j_gene: TRBJ2-3
d_gene: .
CDR3aa: CAISGSASSTDTQYF
CDR3nt: TGTGCCATCAGTGGGAGCGCCTCTAGCACAGATACGCAGTATTTT

v_gene: TRBV28
abundance: few
j_gene: TRBJ1-1
d_gene: TRBD1
CDR3aa: CASSRTGDSSEAFF
CDR3nt: TGTGCCAGCAGTAGGACAGGGGACTCCTCTGAAGCTTTCTTT

v_gene: TRBV10-3
abundance: .
j_gene: TRBJ1-5
d_gene: TRBD1
CDR3aa: CAISESWDSPEPQHF
CDR3nt: TGTGCCATCAGTGAGTCGTGGGACAGTCCGGAGCCCCAGCATTTT

v_gene: TRBV27
abundance: .
j_gene: TRBJ1-6
d_gene: TRBD1
CDR3aa: CASSWDRVSPLHF
CDR3nt: TGTGCCAGCAGTTGGGACAGGGTTTCACCCCTCCACTTT

v_gene: TRBV7-6
abundance: once
j_gene: TRBJ1-6
d_gene: TRBD1
CDR3aa: CASSLGQGASSPLHF
CDR3nt: TGTGCCAGCAGCCTCGGACAGGGGGCTAGTTCACCCCTCCACTTT

v_gene: TRBV19
abundance: .
j_gene: TRBJ1-5
d_gene: TRBD1
CDR3aa: CASSKGDRDNQPQHF
CDR3nt: TGTGCCAGTAGTAAGGGGGACAGGGATAATCAGCCCCAGCATTTT

v_gene: TRBV19
abundance: .
j_gene: TRBJ1-1
d_gene: TRBD1
CDR3aa: CASSIGQGAPAEAFF
CDR3nt: TGTGCCAGTAGTATTGGACAGGGGGCGCCGGCTGAAGCTTTCTTT

v_gene: TRBV6-1
abundance: .
j_gene: TRBJ1-1
d_gene: .
CDR3aa: CASSEYGAGNTEAFF
CDR3nt: TGTGCCAGCAGTGAATATGGGGCAGGCAACACTGAAGCTTTCTTT

v_gene: TRBV28
abundance: few
j_gene: TRBJ1-2
d_gene: TRBD1
CDR3aa: CASSLGDSRNYGYTF
CDR3nt: TGTGCCAGCAGTTTAGGGGACAGCCGCAACTATGGCTACACCTTC

v_gene: TRBV27
abundance: .
j_gene: TRBJ1-2
d_gene: TRBD1
CDR3aa: CASSPRDRGGYTF
CDR3nt: TGTGCCAGCAGTCCCCGGGACAGGGGGGGCTACACCTTC

v_gene: TRBV5-1
abundance: .
j_gene: TRBJ1-5
d_gene: .
CDR3aa: CASSLEQGDQPQHF
CDR3nt: TGCGCCAGCAGCTTGGAACAGGGTGACCAGCCCCAGCATTTT

v_gene: TRBV5-4
abundance: .
j_gene: TRBJ2-7
d_gene: .
CDR3aa: CASSSTGEQYF
CDR3nt: TGTGCCAGCAGCTCAACAGGGGAGCAGTACTTC

v_gene: TRBV5-6
abundance: .
j_gene: TRBJ1-6
d_gene: TRBD1
CDR3aa: CASSGEGQGNSPLHF
CDR3nt: TGTGCCAGCAGCGGGGAAGGACAGGGTAATTCACCCCTCCACTTT

v_gene: TRBV10-3
abundance: once
j_gene: TRBJ1-6
d_gene: .
CDR3aa: CAISVERNDSPLHF
CDR3nt: TGTGCCATCAGTGTAGAGAGAAATGATTCACCCCTCCACTTT

v_gene: TRBV7-9
abundance: many
j_gene: TRBJ1-1
d_gene: .
CDR3aa: CASSLQNTEAFF
CDR3nt: TGTGCCAGCAGCTTACAGAACACTGAAGCTTTCTTT

v_gene: TRBV4-1
abundance: .
j_gene: TRBJ2-3
d_gene: TRBD2
CDR3aa: CASSLGLAGAPGTDTQYF
CDR3nt: TGCGCCAGCAGCCTCGGACTAGCGGGAGCGCCCGGCACAGATACGCAGTATTTT

v_gene: TRBV11-3
abundance: .
j_gene: TRBJ1-1
d_gene: TRBD1
CDR3aa: CASSLRQGVNTEAFF
CDR3nt: TGTGCCAGCAGCTTACGACAGGGGGTGAACACTGAAGCTTTCTTT

v_gene: TRBV19
abundance: .
j_gene: TRBJ1-1
d_gene: TRBD1
CDR3aa: CASSSGQGVTEAFF
CDR3nt: TGTGCCAGTAGTTCGGGACAGGGAGTTACTGAAGCTTTCTTT

v_gene: TRBV7-2
abundance: once
j_gene: TRBJ2-7
d_gene: TRBD1
CDR3aa: CASSLGPGGSYEQYF
CDR3nt: TGTGCCAGCAGCTTAGGGCCAGGGGGATCCTACGAGCAGTACTTC

v_gene: TRBV4-1
abundance: .
j_gene: TRBJ2-7
d_gene: TRBD2
CDR3aa: CASSPDGRGGYEQYF
CDR3nt: TGCGCCAGCAGCCCAGACGGGAGGGGGGGCTACGAGCAGTACTTC